The T cell receptor (beta chain) under discussion was sequenced for a study of blood T cell repertoires in COVID-19. Study background: The study drew acute and convalescent COVID-19 samples from the United States, Italy and Spain.

Original data processing: It was from reference gene primer amplification that nucleated cell counts were estimated. Here immunoSEQ multiplex PCR was the method, and the copy in TCRdb shows in-frame clones only, minus some. The V and J calls and clone size are taken from that table; D and trimming were inferred from the DNA. Among about 260,000 clones listed, roughly 84% were seen once. Germline-derived CDR1 and CDR2 are MDHEN and SYDVKM. CDR3 length: 15 amino acids. Trimming at V came to 6 bases and at J to 8 bases, leaving 12 bases not matched to a gene. Sequencing was carried out using peripheral blood. This clonotype originated in a human donor in a cohort sampled during active COVID-19. The J gene is TRBJ1-4, the V gene TRBV28; 7 bases are shared with TRBD1. Here the CDR3 DNA reads TGTGCCAGCAGCGTAGAGGGGGCTTTGGGCGAAAAACTGTTTTTT. As protein: CASSVEGALGEKLFF.